What follows are 5 T cell receptor beta chains derived from one specimen sequenced in a study of T cells in Graves' hyperthyroidism and ophthalmopathy. Amplification of TCR beta CDR3 regions used RNA as the template. The HTBI primer set was used in a first-round RT-PCR of the TCR CDR3. One entry per CDR3 protein results from TCRdb running MiXCR on the multiplex PCR reads. The sample lists approximately 220,000 distinct CDR3 sequences, about 16% occurring once. The sequenced material came from blood. The receptors were gathered from a man aged 35 to 55 with Graves' hyperthyroidism.

This clonotype was detected ten times or more. The chain uses TRBV5-1 and TRBJ1-1; unclear D gene. The CDR3 length is 14 residues. Germline values: CDR1 SGHRS, CDR2 YFSETQ. V was cut by 5 bases and J by 4 bases, with 15 bases left in between. In DNA form, the CDR3 reads TGCGCCAGCAGTCTCTCGGTTTTTTTCACTGAAGCTTTCTTT. Its protein product is CASSLSVFFTEAFF.

The table lists this clonotype with a few counts. The gene calls are TRBV7-3 and TRBJ2-2; 7 bases align to TRBD1. V lost 6 bases and J lost 3; bases outside the gene matches: 4. Germline V CDR1 and CDR2: SGHTA, FQGTGA. This CDR3 has 14 residues. CDR3 residues: CASRPGQHTGELFF. The CDR3 DNA sequence: TGTGCCAGCAGGCCGGGACAGCACACCGGGGAGCTGTTTTTT.

At least ten counts were recorded for this clonotype. The chain employs TRBV7-3 and TRBJ1-1; TRBD1 agrees at 7 bases. The CDR3 is made up of 13 amino acids. Germline CDR1 reads SGHTA; CDR2 reads FQGTGA. The ends lost 5 bases at V and 10 bases at J; junction bases unmatched: 10. This chain's CDR3 is CASSAEGGGGAFF. CDR3 DNA: TGTGCCAGCAGCGCCGAAGGGGGCGGTGGAGCTTTCTTT.

This chain joins TRBV3-1 and TRBJ1-6, with unresolved D. The CDR3 consists of 12 residues. CDR1 and CDR2 (germline): LGHDT, YNNKEL (reference sequence). V lost 5 bases and J 9 bases, leaving 8 bases between the germline ends. CDR3 sequence: CASSAAGSPLHF. As DNA, the CDR3 is TGTGCCAGCAGCGCCGCCGGTTCACCCCTCCACTTT.

The chain has TRBV12-3 or TRBV12-4 and TRBJ2-1; either TRBD1 or TRBD2 may fit D (5 bases each). Trimming shortened V by 6 bases and J by 6 bases, and 21 bases separated the two germline ends. The CDR3 consists of 16 residues. The CDR3 region is CASSSTTGRDSNEQFF. The CDR3 bases are TGTGCCAGCAGCTCAACTACGGGACGAGACTCCAATGAGCAGTTCTTC.